This TCR beta chain was observed in a study of blood T cell repertoires in COVID-19 (dated by TCRdb to between 2020 and 2021). For the study in its entirety: Collaborator samples came from the United States, Italy and Spain and covered acute and convalescent phases of COVID-19. A freely available public database, intended as a resource for researchers studying the immune response to SARS-CoV-2, is where the repertoires were released. Nearly every sample came with metadata listing a de-identified subject ID, COVID-19 status, age in years and sex. Subjects who had been exposed to COVID-19, were actively infected with it, or had recovered from it provided the deeply sampled blood TCRbeta repertoires that made up the dataset. Samples came from the ongoing ImmuneRACE study (first 160 participants) plus 1,254 subjects from 6 global collaborators. Where available, HLA class I and class II types were taken from metadata supplied by the sample provider and were not determined by assay-based typing. The material from the prospective study consisted of cDNA or gDNA derived from T cells, B-cell-depleted T cells, or PBMCs. General findings and caveats noted by the study authors: The quantity of clinical and demographic metadata differed by source and by participant and was supplied without curation.

TCRbeta CDR3 regions were amplified from genomic DNA using the immunoSEQ Assay, a bias-controlled multiplex PCR. In the authors' own workflow: The number of nucleated cells in each sample was estimated by amplification of reference gene primers within the assay. To quantify the absolute abundance of each unique TCRbeta CDR3 rearrangement, sequence reads were collapsed and filtered. For each sample, productive Simpson clonality was calculated by taking the square root of Simpson's diversity index across productive rearrangements. In its TCRdb copy, this immuneACCESS table keeps in-frame sequences only and misses some clones. Where compared with another copy, unresolved V genes explain less than half of these, and the others have no known cause. That table furnishes V, J and clone size, whereas the DNA furnished D and trimming. The sample table holds approximately 14,000 clones, of which more than 65% were seen once. The top ten constitute 25% to 35% of the sample.

Each collaborating institution followed its own protocols to collect whole blood in K2EDTA tubes. For TCRbeta analysis, collaborators shipped samples in one of three forms: frozen whole blood, isolated PBMCs, or DNA extracted from either of those sample types. A few counts support this clone. The target of this receptor is not known. No base quality values were provided; no much bigger clone lies one nucleotide off. Germline trimming: 0 bases from V, 8 bases from J; junction bases outside gene matches: 9. Sequences MGHRA (CDR1) and YSYEKL (CDR2) are obtained from the germline V gene. The CDR3 measures 16 amino acids from cysteine to phenylalanine. Of the read, only the CDR3 DNA is kept; its 48 bases are in frame from base 1.

The receptor was isolated from a human donor in a cohort sampled during active COVID-19. Sequenced sample: peripheral blood. The chain is assembled from TRBV4-1 and TRBJ2-1; 8 middle bases align to TRBD1. The CDR3 region: CASSQDFGQGSYEQFF. The nucleotide sequence is given as TGCGCCAGCAGCCAAGATTTCGGACAGGGTAGCTATGAGCAGTTCTTC.